This passage covers 14 T cell receptor beta chains from one sample sequenced in a study of Tregs in tolerant kidney transplant recipients. Related graft donors supplied nonmyeloablative bone marrow transplants, and mixed chimerism was transient. TCRdb's copy holds only in-frame clones and misses some; the assay was immunoSEQ multiplex PCR. The table includes 95,000 or so clones, roughly 93% detected once. The source material was CD4+ T cells from blood (PBMCs), sampled 12 months after the transplant. All receptors come from a human patient who received a combined kidney and bone marrow transplant. The graft donor may have contributed some T cells.

The rearrangement links TRBV7-6 to TRBJ1-3; D is possibly TRBD1 (5 bases). The V end was cut by 2 bases, the J end by 0 bases, with 11 bases between. CDR1 is SGHVS and CDR2 is FNYEAQ in the germline V gene. The CDR3 is 16 amino acids. CDR3 nucleotide sequence: TGTGCCAGCAGCTTATTAACAGGAAGCTCTGGAAACACCATATATTTT. Translation gives CASSLLTGSSGNTIYF. The entire variable domain, with the rest obtained from reference TRBV7-6 and TRBJ1-3, is as follows: GAGVSQSPRYKVTKRGQDVALRCDPISGHVSLYWYRQALGQGPEFLTYFNYEAQQDKSGLPNDRFSAERPEGSISTLTIQRTEQRDSAMYRCASSLLTGSSGNTIYFGEGSWLTVV.

This clone was counted only a few times. The rearrangement links TRBV6-1 to TRBJ2-7; possible D gene TRBD1, 5 bases. V dropped 4 bases and J dropped 2 bases, with 12 bases sitting between them. Germline loops: CDR1 MNHNS, CDR2 SASEGT. The CDR3 contains 14 residues. The CDR3 region has the DNA TGTGCCAGCAGTGGGCAGGACATAGCCTACGAGCAGTACTTC. Protein sequence: CASSGQDIAYEQYF.

CDR3 DNA: TGTGCCAGCAGCTTAGCCACTAACTATGGCTACACCTTC. This translates into CASSLATNYGYTF. The chain joins TRBV11-3 to TRBJ1-2; D not resolved. Trimming removed 1 base from V and 0 bases from J, with 3 bases in between. Germline CDR1 is SGHNT and CDR2 is YENEEA. The CDR3 extends over 13 amino acids.

This chain uses TRBV4-1 with TRBJ2-7, with TRBD2 matching 15 bases. The V gene end was trimmed by 4 bases and the J gene end by 6 bases; junction bases not matched to a gene: 10. The germline V gene has CDR1 MGHRA and CDR2 YSYEKL. This CDR3 region has 17 residues. CDR3 sequence reads: CASSRSGTSGRHSEQYF. The DNA of the CDR3 is TGCGCCAGCAGCCGATCCGGGACTAGCGGGAGGCATTCCGAGCAGTACTTC.

The V and J genes are TRBV10-3 and TRBJ2-1; 7 positions agree with TRBD2. V lost 3 bases and J lost 4; bases outside the gene matches: 6. This CDR3 is built from 15 residues. Per germline, CDR1 ENHRY and CDR2 SYGVKD. The CDR3 sequence is CAISDRAGKYNEQFF. The DNA of the CDR3 is TGTGCCATCAGTGATCGAGCGGGGAAGTACAATGAGCAGTTCTTC.

Details on this clone: Other DNA sequences of this sample code for an identical CDR3. This chain joins TRBV18 and TRBJ2-7; 11 bases agree with TRBD1. V trimming: 3 bases; J trimming: 4 bases; junction bases outside the gene matches: 2. Germline V gene sequence: CDR1 KGHSH, CDR2 LQKENI. The CDR3 covers 14 residues. The CDR3 region has the DNA TGTGCCAGCTCACCGGGACAGGGGGTTTACGAGCAGTACTTC. The encoded protein is CASSPGQGVYEQYF.

The chain recombines TRBV18 with TRBJ1-1; 7 bases line up with TRBD1. The V gene's germline CDR1 is KGHSH and CDR2 LQKENI. The length of the CDR3 is 12 residues. V lost 8 bases, J lost 8 bases, and 8 bases stayed unmatched. The CDR3 DNA sequence: TGTGCCAGCCCTCAAGGAGGGGGCGAAGCTTTCTTT. It codes for CASPQGGGEAFF. The full variable domain, with the rest looked up from reference TRBV18 and TRBJ1-1, is NAGVMQNPRHLVRRRGQEARLRCSPMKGHSHVYWYRQLPEEGLKFMVYLQKENIIDESGMPKERFSAEFPKEGPSILRIQQVVRGDSAAYFCASPQGGGEAFFGQGTRLTVV.

This chain joins TRBV4-3 and TRBJ1-5, with D uncertain. The CDR3 has 13 amino acids. V lost 3 bases and J lost 4, with 7 bases in between. CDR1 and CDR2 (germline): LGHNA, YSLEER. The CDR3 sequence: CASSQTLNQPQHF. The DNA for the CDR3 is TGCGCCAGCAGCCAGACACTGAATCAGCCCCAGCATTTT.

The chain carries TRBV5-1 and TRBJ1-1; TRBD1 matches 10 bases. V was pared by 4 bases and J by 0 bases, with 6 bases of the junction left unmatched. Germline V gene sequence: CDR1 SGHRS, CDR2 YFSETQ. This CDR3 has 16 residues. The DNA for the CDR3 is TGCGCCAGCAGCACAAGACAGGGGGCTATGAACACTGAAGCTTTCTTT. Encoded protein: CASSTRQGAMNTEAFF.

The CDR3 DNA is TGTGCCAGCATTCTCAGTTCCGGGGTTACTAATGAAAAACTGTTTTTT. Amino acid sequence: CASILSSGVTNEKLFF. V usage is TRBV28 and J usage is TRBJ1-4; no reliable D call. Per germline, CDR1 MDHEN and CDR2 SYDVKM. V dropped 7 bases and J dropped 2 bases, with 17 bases sitting between them. CDR3 length: 16 residues.

The chain joins TRBV5-4 to TRBJ1-4; no definite D call. Trimming took 1 base from V and 8 from J, leaving 9 bases between them. This CDR3 is 13 amino acids long. Germline CDR1 and CDR2: SGHNT and YYREEE (reference sequence). CDR3 DNA sequence: TGTGCCAGCAGCTTGACGAGCAGGGAAAAACTGTTTTTT. Its protein is CASSLTSREKLFF. The variable domain in full, with the rest retrieved from reference TRBV5-4 and TRBJ1-4, is ETGVTQSPTHLIKTRGQQVTLRCSSQSGHNTVSWYQQALGQGPQFIFQYYREEENGRGNFPPRFSGLQFPNYSSELNVNALELDDSALYLCASSLTSREKLFFGSGTQLSVL.

The V and J genes are TRBV9 and TRBJ1-3; D ambiguous. CDR1 is SGDLS, CDR2 YYNGEE, per germline. The CDR3 covers 18 residues. The V end was cut by 0 bases, the J end by 0 bases, with 16 bases between. The CDR3 here is CASSVDEPGALSGNTIYF. The CDR3 DNA reads TGTGCCAGCAGCGTAGATGAACCGGGAGCCCTCTCTGGAAACACCATATATTTT.

This clone appeared a few times. The chain links TRBV4-2 to TRBJ1-2; 10 bases map to TRBD1. The trim removed 1 base at V and 8 bases at J, leaving 7 bases unmatched. Germline loops: CDR1 LGHNA, CDR2 YNFKEQ. The length of the CDR3 is 15 residues. CDR3: CASSQATTGGEGYTF. For the CDR3, the DNA is TGTGCCAGCAGCCAAGCCACGACAGGGGGCGAAGGCTACACCTTC.

The chain has TRBV2 and TRBJ2-5, with TRBD1 matching over 8 bases. Germline V lookup: CDR1 SNHLY, CDR2 FYNNEI. The CDR3 runs 14 residues. V shed 7 bases and J 5 bases; nucleotides not matched to a gene: 9. CDR3 coding DNA: TGTGCCAGCACCAGAGACAGGGGCAGGGAGACCCAGTACTTC. Amino acids: CASTRDRGRETQYF.